A selection of T cell receptor beta chains follows, all from one sample in a study of CD8 T cells in ankylosing spondylitis. TCRdb redid the calling of the 5' RACE reads with MiXCR, one entry per CDR3 protein. The sample has about 250,000 distinct CDR3 sequences; 32% are singletons. The sample was blood, either unsorted or a sorted T cell fraction (not recorded which). All receptors derive from a male donor with ankylosing spondylitis or in good health (not recorded which). CDR3s include the opening cysteine and the closing phenylalanine or tryptophan. Fields, in order: J gene, V gene, D gene, clone size, CDR3 DNA, CDR3 protein. A D gene is named only where the DNA matches it firmly. Clone size is shown for a subset of rows, as once, few, many or a class of expanded clone.

j_call: TRBJ1-5
v_call: TRBV19
d_call: .
clone_size: .
cdr3_nt: TGTGCCAGTACCGCGGGACGGTATAATCAGCCCCAGCATTTT
cdr3_aa: CASTAGRYNQPQHF

j_call: TRBJ2-5
v_call: TRBV20-1
d_call: TRBD2
clone_size: .
cdr3_nt: TGCAGTGCTAGTAGAATAACTAGCGGGGAACAAGAGACCCAGTACTTC
cdr3_aa: CSASRITSGEQETQYF

j_call: TRBJ2-7
v_call: TRBV12-3/TRBV12-4
d_call: TRBD1
clone_size: .
cdr3_nt: TGTGCCAGCAGTCGACCCGGGACAGGGGGCTCCGACGAGCAGTACTTC
cdr3_aa: CASSRPGTGGSDEQYF

j_call: TRBJ1-2
v_call: TRBV29-1
d_call: TRBD1
clone_size: few
cdr3_nt: TGCAGCGTCGGGGGACAGGGGCGTAGTGGCTACACCTTC
cdr3_aa: CSVGGQGRSGYTF

j_call: TRBJ2-5
v_call: TRBV6-5
d_call: .
clone_size: .
cdr3_nt: TGTGCCAGCAGTTACTCGATCACGGGGGGCCCAGAGACCCAGTACTTC
cdr3_aa: CASSYSITGGPETQYF

j_call: TRBJ2-4
v_call: TRBV7-6
d_call: .
clone_size: few
cdr3_nt: TGTGCCAGCAGCTCCCGGGGGGCAGGGGGGGACATTCAGTACTTC
cdr3_aa: CASSSRGAGGDIQYF

j_call: TRBJ1-6
v_call: TRBV20-1
d_call: .
clone_size: few
cdr3_nt: TGCAGTGCTAGAGATATTAGGGACAAGAATAATTCACCCCTCCACTTT
cdr3_aa: CSARDIRDKNNSPLHF

j_call: TRBJ1-1
v_call: TRBV5-1
d_call: .
clone_size: .
cdr3_nt: TGCGCCAGCAGCTTCCGGCAGTACACTGAAGCTTTCTTT
cdr3_aa: CASSFRQYTEAFF

j_call: TRBJ2-1
v_call: TRBV20-1
d_call: .
clone_size: .
cdr3_nt: TGCAGCCCTGACCCAAGCTCCTACAATGAGCAGTTCTTC
cdr3_aa: CSPDPSSYNEQFF

j_call: TRBJ2-1
v_call: TRBV10-3
d_call: .
clone_size: many
cdr3_nt: TGTGCCATCAGGGACAGCAATGAGCAGTTCTTC
cdr3_aa: CAIRDSNEQFF

j_call: TRBJ1-3
v_call: TRBV7-9
d_call: .
clone_size: .
cdr3_nt: TGTGCCAGCAGTCTGACGGGCCCTGGAAACACCATATATTTT
cdr3_aa: CASSLTGPGNTIYF

j_call: TRBJ2-3
v_call: TRBV20-1
d_call: .
clone_size: .
cdr3_nt: TGCAGTGCTAGAGATTTTGTCAGACACAGCACAGATACGCAGTATTTT
cdr3_aa: CSARDFVRHSTDTQYF

j_call: TRBJ2-3
v_call: TRBV20-1
d_call: .
clone_size: .
cdr3_nt: TGCAGTGGGACGCCCAGGGGCGGGGGCACAGATACGCAGTATTTT
cdr3_aa: CSGTPRGGGTDTQYF

j_call: TRBJ2-7
v_call: TRBV5-5
d_call: .
clone_size: .
cdr3_nt: TGTGCCAGCAGCACTCTGACAGTTGGTCGGTACGAGCAGTACTTC
cdr3_aa: CASSTLTVGRYEQYF

j_call: TRBJ2-4
v_call: TRBV21-1
d_call: .
clone_size: .
cdr3_nt: TGTGCCAGCAGCAAAGGGGGAGCCAAAAACATTCAGTACTTC
cdr3_aa: CASSKGGAKNIQYF